This T cell receptor beta chain was captured by sequencing in a study of T-cell memory formation after mild COVID-19 (dated by TCRdb to the early 2020s). Study-wide context: TCR sequence clusters from the two donors were found to be largely donor specific. In two donors, T-cell clones that expanded and contracted after mild COVID-19 were tracked by sequencing TCRalpha and TCRbeta repertoires over time. Two young, previously healthy adult volunteers made up the cohort, one male and one female.

Ficoll-Paque density gradient centrifugation was the method used to isolate PBMCs. Summary of the overall study and its limitations: The detection of some responding clones in pre-infection memory suggests that pre-existing cross-reactive memory T cells joined the SARS-CoV-2 response. Contracting CD4+ clones were located mainly in the CM and EM memory subsets, whereas CD8+ clones were found to be enriched in EMRA. SARS-CoV-2 specificity was not confirmed for the second-wave clones peaking on day 37. Clones that contracted from day 15 to 85 showed balanced CD4/CD8 phenotypes, whereas a second wave of clones that expanded from day 15 to 37 leaned towards CD4+. Only two mild cases were covered by the study, and larger cohorts that include severe cases with pre-infection samples were considered necessary.

Looking up the germline V gene (reference sequence) yields CDR1 SGHNT and CDR2 YYREEE. Trimming takes 3 bases off V and 5 bases off J; junction bases not matched to a gene: 4. From its cysteine to its phenylalanine, the CDR3 spans 14 amino acids. Of all the DNA, just the CDR3 is kept, 42 bases in frame from base 1. This clonotype was observed at least ten times. Its recognized antigen is unknown. Base qualities are not provided; no much larger clone lies one nucleotide away. The sample was run on an Illumina NovaSeq 6000. TCRalpha and TCRbeta cDNA libraries were built by 5'RACE with constant-segment primers, adding sample barcodes and unique molecular identifiers. RNA was extracted from every sample with Trizol reagent. Amplification of the libraries took two PCR steps, and the second step added a second sample barcode plus Illumina TruSeq adapters. Sequencing of libraries was performed on an Illumina NovaSeq with 2 x 150 bp paired-end reads. Regarding the original processing steps: With migec v1.2.7, reads were demultiplexed and then collapsed into UMI-guided consensus sequences. Using mixcr v2.1.11, UMI consensuses were aligned to TRA and TRB V and J templates and then assembled into clonotypes. A clonotype was counted as expanded or contracted only if both edgeR and NoisET called the change significant, with noise models trained on biological replicates. For edgeR calls, the thresholds were a false discovery rate-adjusted p below 0.01 and a log2 fold-change of 1. As an exploratory analysis of dynamics, max-normalized trajectories of the 1000 most abundant clonotypes were examined by PCA with hierarchical clustering. Separately sequenced CD4+ and CD8+ repertoires were used to assign the CD4 or CD8 phenotype of responding clones. Using fastp at Q25 and MiXCR, TCRdb reprocessed the public reads and kept productive beta chains. A single entry per CDR3 protein holds the most common genes and DNA from its merged rows. The V and J calls reflect TCRdb's pipeline rather than the authors' work. The sample profile shows about 100,000 distinct CDR3 sequences; 11% of them were found once. Jointly, the top ten make up around 40% of the sample.

The chain uses TRBV5-4 and TRBJ2-1; the junction holds 8 bases that match TRBD2. The specimen was PBMCs or a T cell subset sorted from them (not recorded which). The receptor was isolated from a man between 18 and 35 years old who had mild COVID-19 (a few samples of this study predate the infection). The sample titles of this study are shuffled in the database, so cell type and time point are left out; the donor was told from shared clones. The encoded CDR3 is CASSWVAGNNEQFF. The DNA sequence is as follows: TGTGCCAGCAGCTGGGTAGCGGGGAACAATGAGCAGTTCTTC.